This T cell receptor beta chain was recovered during a study of vaccination and CD4 T cells after COVID-19. In the study overall: Following dose two, a median 72 days (range 14 to 241) passed before post-vaccine samples were taken. Cells were stimulated with overlapping spike peptides from SARS-CoV-2, HCoV-NL63, HCoV-OC43 and HCoV-229E.

General observations from the study: Of the reactive clones in convalescent patients, a median about 90% showed up only post-vaccination.

The ends lost 5 bases at V and 0 bases at J; junction bases unmatched: 6. Germline V lookup: CDR1 SGHNT, CDR2 YENEEA. The CDR3 consists of 16 residues. Sequencing of DNA taken from cultured CD4+ T cells relied on the Oncomine TCR Beta short-read assay. TCRdb independently ran MiXCR on the PCR reads; one entry per CDR3 protein. In the table there are tens of thousands of distinct CDR3 sequences, around 43% of which are singletons. Treatment here: roughly ten-day PBMC culture with coronavirus spike peptide pools or control peptides (ViraFEST assay). ViraFEST expanded antigen-specific T cells with peptide pools, then sequenced TCRs. Turning to this clonotype: Its antigen is undetermined.

This TCR came from a human donor who received a COVID-19 vaccine. Source: CD4+ T cells from blood, cultured in vitro, taken before SARS-CoV-2 vaccination. The chain links TRBV11-3 to TRBJ2-3; TRBD2 matches 9 bases. CDR3 DNA sequence: TGTGCCAGCAGCCCTAGCGGGATATCTAGCACAGATACGCAGTATTTT. Translation gives CASSPSGISSTDTQYF.